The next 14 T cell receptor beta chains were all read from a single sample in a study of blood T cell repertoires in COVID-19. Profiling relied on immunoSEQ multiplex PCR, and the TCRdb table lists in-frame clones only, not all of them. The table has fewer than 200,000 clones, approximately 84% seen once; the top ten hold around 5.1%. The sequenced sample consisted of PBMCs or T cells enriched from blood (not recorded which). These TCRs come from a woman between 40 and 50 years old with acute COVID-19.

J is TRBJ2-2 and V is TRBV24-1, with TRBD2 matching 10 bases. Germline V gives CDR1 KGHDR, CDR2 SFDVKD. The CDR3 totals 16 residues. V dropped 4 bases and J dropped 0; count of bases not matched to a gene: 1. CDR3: CATSEGLATNTGELFF. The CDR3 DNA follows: TGTGCCACCAGTGAGGGACTAGCGACGAACACCGGGGAGCTGTTTTTT.

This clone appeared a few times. This chain's CDR3 is CASSLTPSGRAVGTDTQYF. Here the CDR3 DNA reads TGTGCCAGCAGCTTAACCCCTAGCGGGAGGGCCGTCGGCACAGATACGCAGTATTTT. This sequence joins TRBV7-3 and TRBJ2-3; TRBD2 agrees at 12 bases. The length of the CDR3 is 19 residues. Per germline, CDR1 SGHTA and CDR2 FQGTGA. Trimming took 0 bases from V and 1 from J; bases not matched to a gene: 8.

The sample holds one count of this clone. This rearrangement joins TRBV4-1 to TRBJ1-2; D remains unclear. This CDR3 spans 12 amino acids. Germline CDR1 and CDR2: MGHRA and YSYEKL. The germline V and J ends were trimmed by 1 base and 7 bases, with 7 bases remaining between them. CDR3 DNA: TGCGCCAGCAGCCAAGGTGGCCGTGGCTACACCTTC. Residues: CASSQGGRGYTF.

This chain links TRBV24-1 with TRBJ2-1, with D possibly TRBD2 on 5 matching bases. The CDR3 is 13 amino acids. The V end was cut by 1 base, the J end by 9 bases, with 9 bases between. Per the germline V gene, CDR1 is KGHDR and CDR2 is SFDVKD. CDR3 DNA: TGTGCCACCAGTGATTTAACACGGGGTGAGCAGTTCTTC. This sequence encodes CATSDLTRGEQFF.

The CDR3 region is CASSSTGKNTEAFF. Written as DNA, the CDR3 is TGTGCCAGCAGTTCGACAGGGAAGAACACTGAAGCTTTCTTT. V gene TRBV6-5 combines with J gene TRBJ1-1, with TRBD1 matching 7 bases. V was clipped by 4 bases and J by 1 base; unmatched bases: 3. The germline V gene has CDR1 MNHEY and CDR2 SVGAGI. The CDR3 covers 14 residues.

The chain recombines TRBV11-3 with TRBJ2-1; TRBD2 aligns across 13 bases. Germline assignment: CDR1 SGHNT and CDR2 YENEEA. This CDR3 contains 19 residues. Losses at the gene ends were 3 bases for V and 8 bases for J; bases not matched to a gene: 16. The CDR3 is CASSFDLLAGGPSSHEQFF. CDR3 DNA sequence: TGTGCCAGCAGCTTCGATTTACTAGCGGGAGGGCCTTCTTCGCATGAGCAGTTCTTC. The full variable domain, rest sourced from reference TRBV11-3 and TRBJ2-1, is EAGVVQSPRYKIIEKKQPVAFWCNPISGHNTLYWYLQNLGQGPELLIRYENEEAVDDSQLPKDRFSAERLKGVDSTLKIQPAELGDSAVYLCASSFDLLAGGPSSHEQFFGPGTRLTVL.

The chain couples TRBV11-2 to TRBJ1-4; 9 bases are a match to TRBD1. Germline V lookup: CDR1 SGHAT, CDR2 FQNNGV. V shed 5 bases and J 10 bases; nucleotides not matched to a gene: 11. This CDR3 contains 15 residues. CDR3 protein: CASSAAQGAPTKLFF. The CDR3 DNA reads TGTGCCAGCAGCGCTGCACAGGGGGCGCCGACAAAACTGTTTTTT.

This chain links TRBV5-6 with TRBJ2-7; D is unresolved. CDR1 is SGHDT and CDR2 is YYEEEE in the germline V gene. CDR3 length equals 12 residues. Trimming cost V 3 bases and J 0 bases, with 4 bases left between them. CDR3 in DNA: TGTGCCAGCAGCTCGAGCTCCTACGAGCAGTACTTC. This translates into CASSSSSYEQYF.

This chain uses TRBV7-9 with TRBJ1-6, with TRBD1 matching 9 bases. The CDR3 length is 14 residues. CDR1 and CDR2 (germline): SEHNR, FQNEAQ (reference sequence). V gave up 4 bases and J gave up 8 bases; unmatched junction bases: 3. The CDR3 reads CASSSDRGDSPLHF. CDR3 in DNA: TGTGCCAGCAGCTCGGACAGGGGTGATTCACCCCTCCACTTT.

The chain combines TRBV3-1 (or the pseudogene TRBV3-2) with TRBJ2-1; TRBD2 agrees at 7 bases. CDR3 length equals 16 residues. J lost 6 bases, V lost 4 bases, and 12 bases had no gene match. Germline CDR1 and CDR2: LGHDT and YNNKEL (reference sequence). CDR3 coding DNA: TGTGCCAGCAGCCGGTTCGGGACTACCGGCCCCAATGAGCAGTTCTTC. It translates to CASSRFGTTGPNEQFF.

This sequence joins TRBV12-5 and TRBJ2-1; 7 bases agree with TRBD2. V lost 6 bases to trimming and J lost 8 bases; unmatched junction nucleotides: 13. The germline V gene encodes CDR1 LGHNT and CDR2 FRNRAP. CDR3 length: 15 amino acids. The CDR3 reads CASGTDPRLAHEQFF. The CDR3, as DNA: TGTGCTAGTGGCACAGACCCGCGACTAGCCCATGAGCAGTTCTTC.

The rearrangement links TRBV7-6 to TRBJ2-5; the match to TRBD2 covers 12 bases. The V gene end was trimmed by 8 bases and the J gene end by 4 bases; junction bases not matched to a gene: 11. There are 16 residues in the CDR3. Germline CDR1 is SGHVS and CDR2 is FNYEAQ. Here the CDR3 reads CASGPQPGLAGETQYF. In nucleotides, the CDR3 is TGTGCCAGCGGACCACAACCGGGACTAGCGGGAGAGACCCAGTACTTC.

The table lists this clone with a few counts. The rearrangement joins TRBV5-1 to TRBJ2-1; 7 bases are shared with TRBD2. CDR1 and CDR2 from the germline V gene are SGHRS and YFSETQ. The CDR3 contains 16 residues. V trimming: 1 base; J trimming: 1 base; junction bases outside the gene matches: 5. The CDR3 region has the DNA TGCGCCAGCAGCTTGTCTAGCGGACTATCCTACAATGAGCAGTTCTTC. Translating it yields CASSLSSGLSYNEQFF.

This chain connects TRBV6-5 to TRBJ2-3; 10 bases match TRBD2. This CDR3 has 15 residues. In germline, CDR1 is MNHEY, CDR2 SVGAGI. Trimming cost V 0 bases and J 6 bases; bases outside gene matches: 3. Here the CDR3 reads CASSYSGGLADTQYF. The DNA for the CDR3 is TGTGCCAGCAGTTACTCGGGGGGACTAGCGGATACGCAGTATTTT.